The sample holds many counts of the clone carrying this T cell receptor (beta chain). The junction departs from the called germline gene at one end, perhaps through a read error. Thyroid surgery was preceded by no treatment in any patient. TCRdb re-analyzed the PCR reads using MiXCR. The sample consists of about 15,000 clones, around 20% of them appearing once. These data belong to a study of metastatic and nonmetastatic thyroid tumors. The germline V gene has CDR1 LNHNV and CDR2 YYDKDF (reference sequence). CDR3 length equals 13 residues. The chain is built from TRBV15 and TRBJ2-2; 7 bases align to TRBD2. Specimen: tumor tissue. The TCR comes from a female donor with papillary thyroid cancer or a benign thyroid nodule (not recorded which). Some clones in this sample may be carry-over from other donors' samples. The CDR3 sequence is CTTAGRVTGELFF. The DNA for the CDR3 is TGTACCACTGCGGGGAGGGTCACCGGGGAGCTGTTTTTT.